This T cell receptor beta chain originates from a study of blood T cell repertoires in COVID-19. Study at large: Samples taken during acute and convalescent COVID-19 were collected in the United States, Italy and Spain. PBMCs, B-cell-depleted T cells, or T cells were the source of the cDNA or gDNA that made up the material.

As processed by the authors: It was from reference gene primer amplification that nucleated cell counts were estimated. Sequencing used immunoSEQ multiplex PCR; TCRdb keeps in-frame clones, though not all of them. V and J calls and clone size are copied from that table; D and trimming were computed from the DNA. The sample includes about 62,000 clones, around 86% of them seen just once. Germline V CDR1 and CDR2: ENHRY, SYGVKD. The trim removed 4 bases at V and 5 bases at J, leaving 8 bases unmatched. This CDR3 spans 14 amino acids. The chain joins TRBV10-3 to TRBJ2-7; 7 positions match TRBD1. The sequenced sample consisted of peripheral blood. This receptor was identified in a woman aged 80 or over with acute or convalescent COVID-19. The CDR3 bases are TGTGCCATCAGTGGGGACAGCGCCTTGGACGAGCAGTACTTC. Translation gives CAISGDSALDEQYF.